The T cell receptor (beta chain) described here comes from a study of Ad26.COV2.S vaccination and SARS-CoV-2 variants. Study-wide context: Ad26.COV2.S given intramuscularly, once or twice 56 days apart. The study, taken as a whole, reports: Across vaccine and placebo recipients, the breadth of non-spike TCRs was similar. Spike-specific TCR breadth ran higher among vaccine recipients than placebo recipients.

TCRdb's copy holds only in-frame clones and misses some; the assay was immunoSEQ multiplex PCR. The sample has about 350,000 clones; 88% are singletons. Described treatment: around 19 received Ad26.COV2.S at low or high dose, single or two shots; a few received placebo; per-sample allocation not given. Day 63 after the first injection of vaccine or placebo was the sampling time. Donation was by an adult aged 18-55 years who was in Boston. Points on this clone: Its specificity is unknown.

This CDR3 has 16 residues. V shed 0 bases, J shed 5 bases, and the junction held 8 bases outside the gene matches. The germline gives CDR1 SGHKS, CDR2 YYEKEE (reference sequence). This sequence originates from a person aged 18-65 years who received the Ad26.COV2.S COVID-19 vaccine or a placebo. The rearrangement uses TRBV5-5 and TRBJ2-5, with TRBD1 matching 9 bases. The specimen was peripheral blood, collected in a trial of Ad26.COV2.S vaccine versus placebo. CDR3 in amino acids: CASSLGTGELLETQYF. CDR3 nucleotides: TGTGCCAGCAGCTTGGGGACAGGGGAATTGTTGGAGACCCAGTACTTC.